A single sample gave rise to the 24 T cell receptor beta chains below, sequenced in a study of neurological immune-mediated disorders (dated by TCRdb to between 2018 and 2021). The protocol used for the library was 5' RACE. Data came from an Illumina HiSeq 2500. TCRdb applied fastp at Q25 and MiXCR to the public reads, then kept only in-frame beta chains. Rows matching on CDR3 protein sequence are summarized as one entry with the most common DNA and genes. The table for this sample lists 85,000 to 90,000 distinct CDR3 sequences; roughly 3.2% of them were counted only once. The top ten hold about 2.9% of the sample. Sequencing was done on a sample of PBMCs. The receptors derive from a woman aged 50 to 60 with multiple sclerosis.

This clonotype has a count of ten or more. This sequence joins TRBV5-1 and TRBJ2-5; maybe TRBD1 (6 bases). V shed 6 bases and J shed 5 bases, with 14 bases lying between them. The germline V gene encodes CDR1 SGHRS and CDR2 YFSETQ. The length of the CDR3 is 13 residues. This CDR3 reads CASTLGAGETQYF. The CDR3, as DNA: TGCGCCAGCACGTTGGGGGCTGGGGAGACCCAGTACTTC.

There are many counts of this clonotype. The chain links TRBV5-1 to TRBJ2-7, with a possible D match to TRBD2 (5 bases). V was clipped by 0 bases and J by 3 bases, with 13 bases between them. The germline gives CDR1 SGHRS, CDR2 YFSETQ. This CDR3 contains 15 residues. The DNA for the CDR3 is TGCGCCAGCAGCTTGGCCCTTGGGGAGTACTACGAGCAGTACTTC. Protein product: CASSLALGEYYEQYF.

This clonotype occurred a few times. The chain carries TRBV7-2 and TRBJ2-7; D not resolved. The CDR3 length is 13 residues. CDR1 and CDR2 (germline): SGHTA, FQGNSA. The V end lost 2 bases, the J end lost 1 base, and 6 bases lay between the germline ends. DNA of the CDR3: TGTGCCAGCAGCTTAAGGTTGTCCTACGAGCAGTACTTC. It translates to CASSLRLSYEQYF.

This clonotype was counted at least ten times. J is TRBJ2-7 and V is TRBV6-5; the D call may be TRBD1 or TRBD2 (5 bases each). Trimming took off 5 bases at V and 3 bases at J, with 11 bases between the two ends. The V gene's germline CDR1 is MNHEY and CDR2 SVGAGI. This CDR3 is built from 13 residues. The CDR3 reads CASSTGDLYEQYF. The DNA of the CDR3 is TGTGCCAGCAGTACCGGGGACCTCTACGAGCAGTACTTC.

The chain links TRBV7-2 to TRBJ2-3; 12 nucleotides line up with TRBD2. V gave up 4 bases and J gave up 2 bases; unmatched junction bases: 4. The CDR3 loop spans 16 amino acids. The germline CDR1 and CDR2 sequences are SGHTA and FQGNSA. CDR3 nucleotide sequence: TGTGCCAGCAGCTCACTAGCGGGGGGCTCCACAGATACGCAGTATTTT. This encodes CASSSLAGGSTDTQYF.

Ten or more counts support this clonotype. V gene TRBV5-6 combines with J gene TRBJ2-4; perhaps TRBD1 as D (5 bases). Germline CDR1 and CDR2: SGHDT and YYEEEE. This CDR3 is built from 12 residues. V lost 0 bases, J lost 8 bases, and 6 bases lay in between. The CDR3 sequence is CASSLGGHIQYF. Here the CDR3 DNA reads TGTGCCAGCAGCTTGGGGGGCCACATTCAGTACTTC.

This clonotype turned up a few times. This may be a read error, as it is one base from a much larger clone. This rearrangement joins TRBV15 to TRBJ1-6, with a weak D call TRBD1 (5 bases). The CDR3 extends over 14 amino acids. CDR1 and CDR2 (germline): LNHNV, YYDKDF (reference sequence). The CDR3 loop reads CATSYTGTNSHLHF. In DNA form, the CDR3 reads TGTGCCACCAGTTACACCGGGACCAATTCACACCTCCACTTT. Full variable domain (rest looked up from reference TRBV15 and TRBJ1-6): DAMVIQNPRYQVTQFGKPVTLSCSQTLNHNVMYWYQQKSSQAPKLLFHYYDKDFNNEADTPDNFQSRRPNTSFCFLDIRSPGLGDTAMYLCATSYTGTNSHLHFGNGTRLTVT.

This clonotype was picked up many times. V and J are TRBV5-1 and TRBJ1-1, with 7 bases lining up with TRBD1. The CDR3 is made up of 14 amino acids. V lost 5 bases and J lost 0; bases outside the gene matches: 4. The germline V gene has CDR1 SGHRS and CDR2 YFSETQ. CDR3 in amino acids: CASRSGQLNTEAFF. Here the CDR3 DNA reads TGCGCCAGCAGATCGGGACAGTTGAACACTGAAGCTTTCTTT.

This clonotype was seen only a few times. A much more abundant neighbour one base away suggests this may be a read error. This sequence joins TRBV6-2 or TRBV6-3 and TRBJ1-1; D call uncertain. CDR3 length: 14 amino acids. Trimming removed 5 bases from V and 0 bases from J, with 10 bases in between. CDR1 and CDR2 (germline): MNHEY, SVGEGT. CDR3 bases: TGTGCCAGCAGTCCGCCGTCGATGAACACTGAAGCTTTCTTT. Its protein is CASSPPSMNTEAFF.

This clonotype was recorded many times. The chain couples TRBV7-2 to TRBJ1-2; 10 nucleotides agree with TRBD1. Germline V gene data show CDR1 as SGHTA and CDR2 as FQGNSA. The CDR3 is 21 residues long. The V gene end was trimmed by 1 base and the J gene end by 3 bases; junction bases not matched to a gene: 20. The CDR3 spells CASSLGRAPRQGARVDYGYTF. DNA for the CDR3: TGTGCCAGCAGCTTAGGGAGGGCTCCTAGACAGGGGGCGAGGGTGGACTATGGCTACACCTTC.

This clonotype has ten or more counts. V and J are TRBV7-2 and TRBJ1-4; 7 bases line up with TRBD1. Germline V gene data show CDR1 as SGHTA and CDR2 as FQGNSA. This CDR3 has 13 amino acids. V was clipped by 5 bases and J by 8 bases; unmatched bases: 5. The CDR3 protein is CASSPQGGEKLFF. In nucleotides, the CDR3 is TGTGCCAGCAGCCCGCAGGGGGGGGAAAAACTGTTTTTT.

Many counts were recorded for this clonotype. This chain connects TRBV6-5 to TRBJ2-7, with TRBD1 matching 7 bases. Per the germline V gene, CDR1 is MNHEY and CDR2 is SVGAGI. This CDR3 is built from 15 residues. After removal of 6 bases from V and 3 bases from J, the junction contained 11 bases not matched to a gene. CDR3 sequence (DNA): TGTGCCAGCAGACCAACAGGGGCCATCAACTACGAGCAGTACTTC. It codes for CASRPTGAINYEQYF.

This clonotype appeared many times. V and J are TRBV11-2 and TRBJ1-5; no firm D call. The CDR3 loop spans 15 amino acids. In germline, CDR1 is SGHAT, CDR2 FQNNGV. Trimming removed 6 bases at V and 0 bases at J, with 12 bases between. CDR3 nucleotides: TGTGCCAGCAGTCCAGCCGAGTATAGCAATCAGCCCCAGCATTTT. It yields the protein CASSPAEYSNQPQHF.

Comments on this clonotype: A much bigger clone sits one base away, suggesting this may be a read error. V gene TRBV5-6 combines with J gene TRBJ2-6, with a weak D call TRBD1 (6 bases). CDR3 length: 17 residues. CDR1 SGHDT and CDR2 YYEEEE come from the germline V gene. CDR3 region: CASSRRQGLSGANILTF. For the CDR3, the DNA is TGTGCCAGCAGCCGCCGGCAGGGGCTCTCTGGGGCCAACATCCTGACTTTC.

In this sample, this clonotype turned up many times. This chain joins TRBV7-6 and TRBJ2-2, with 9 nucleotides matching TRBD1. The CDR3 contains 14 residues. Looked up from germline, CDR1 is SGHVS and CDR2 is FNYEAQ. V gave up 5 bases and J gave up 6 bases; unmatched junction bases: 4. The CDR3 sequence: CASSEGTGPGELFF. In nucleotides, the CDR3 is TGTGCCAGCAGCGAAGGGACAGGGCCCGGGGAGCTGTTTTTT.

This clonotype was counted at least ten times. The chain carries TRBV5-1 and TRBJ2-5; a possible D gene is TRBD2 (7 bases). V was clipped by 4 bases and J by 7 bases, with 29 bases between them. The CDR3 has 18 residues. The germline CDR1 and CDR2 sequences are SGHRS and YFSETQ. The CDR3 is CASSPGGFLADGSRTQYF. CDR3 sequence (DNA): TGCGCCAGCAGCCCGGGGGGCTTTCTAGCGGATGGAAGTCGGACCCAGTACTTC.

The genes are TRBV18 and TRBJ2-3; 9 nucleotides align to TRBD2. The junction had 5 bases not matched to a gene; V was cut back by 3 bases and J by 4 bases. Germline V gives CDR1 KGHSH, CDR2 LQKENI. The CDR3 covers 15 residues. The chain's CDR3 is CASSPLAGAADTQYF. Written as DNA, the CDR3 is TGTGCCAGCTCACCCTTAGCGGGGGCCGCAGATACGCAGTATTTT. Complete variable domain (other parts from reference TRBV18 and TRBJ2-3): NAGVMQNPRHLVRRRGQEARLRCSPMKGHSHVYWYRQLPEEGLKFMVYLQKENIIDESGMPKERFSAEFPKEGPSILRIQQVVRGDSAAYFCASSPLAGAADTQYFGPGTRLTVL.

Ten or more counts support this clonotype. The chain employs TRBV15 and TRBJ1-5; D may be TRBD1 (6 bases). Trimming shortened V by 6 bases and J by 9 bases, and 18 bases separated the two germline ends. The V gene's germline CDR1 is LNHNV and CDR2 YYDKDF (reference sequence). The CDR3 runs to 14 residues. CDR3 nucleotide sequence: TGTGCCACCAGTTCCGGGACACCCTTCGGGCCCCAGCATTTT. It codes for CATSSGTPFGPQHF.

This clonotype was picked up many times. The rearrangement links TRBV20-1 to TRBJ2-1; D gene unclear. The CDR3 consists of 13 residues. V was clipped by 1 base and J by 2 bases, with 6 bases between them. Germline-derived CDR1 and CDR2 are DFQATT and SNEGSKA (reference sequence). The CDR3 is CSARGDTYNEQFF. CDR3 DNA: TGCAGTGCTAGAGGGGATACCTACAATGAGCAGTTCTTC.

This clonotype was seen repeatedly, ten times or more. CDR3 nucleotides: TGCAGCGCCAAGGGAGAAGATTATGGCTACACCTTC. Translating gives CSAKGEDYGYTF. V usage is TRBV29-1 and J usage is TRBJ1-2; D is unclear. Germline CDR1 and CDR2: SQVTM and ANQGSEA. V gave up 7 bases and J gave up 5 bases, with 14 bases separating them. The CDR3 contains 12 residues. The full variable domain, completed using reference TRBV29-1 and TRBJ1-2, is SAVISQKPSRDICQRGTSLTIQCQVDSQVTMMFWYRQQPGQSLTLIATANQGSEATYESGFVIDKFPISRPNLTFSTLTVSNMSPEDSSIYLCSAKGEDYGYTFGSGTRLTVV.

There are a few counts of this clonotype. It may be a read error: a sequence one base away is much more abundant. The CDR3 DNA is TGTGCCAGCAGCGTGGGAAAGTTGAACACTGAAGCTTTCTTT. Residues: CASSVGKLNTEAFF. The gene calls are TRBV9 and TRBJ1-1; D remains unclear. This CDR3 region has 14 residues. The germline gives CDR1 SGDLS, CDR2 YYNGEE. V lost 2 bases and J 0 bases, leaving 8 bases between the germline ends.

This clonotype was seen repeatedly, ten times or more. The chain recombines TRBV7-2 with TRBJ1-1; maybe TRBD1 (5 bases). There are 13 residues in the CDR3. CDR1 is SGHTA and CDR2 is FQGNSA in the germline V gene. The ends were cut back, 0 bases at V and 6 bases at J, with 8 bases in the middle. The CDR3 DNA is TGTGCCAGCAGCTTAGCGGGGCTCGCTGAAGCTTTCTTT. Protein product: CASSLAGLAEAFF.

This clonotype was detected only a few times. A much larger clone differs by one base, so this may be a read error. The chain couples TRBV7-9 to TRBJ1-5; tentative D call: TRBD1 (5 bases). This CDR3 contains 14 residues. Per the germline V gene, CDR1 is SEHNR and CDR2 is FQNEAQ (reference sequence). CDR3 sequence reads: CASSSGGVSQHQHF. The CDR3 nucleotides are TGTGCCAGCTCGTCGGGGGGGGTTAGTCAGCACCAGCATTTT. Full variable domain (rest looked up from reference TRBV7-9 and TRBJ1-5): DTGVSQNPRHKITKRGQNVTFRCDPISEHNRLYWYRQTLGQGPEFLTYFQNEAQLEKSRLLSDRFSAERPKGSFSTLEIQRTEQGDSAMYLCASSSGGVSQHQHFGDGTRLSIL.

This clonotype was seen repeatedly, ten times or more. The rearrangement links TRBV12-3 or TRBV12-4 to TRBJ2-1; perhaps D is TRBD1 or TRBD2 (6 bases each). Trimming pared 3 bases from V and 7 bases from J, leaving 16 bases between. This CDR3 has 15 residues. CDR3 amino acids: CASSFSGAWGNEQFF. The CDR3 region has the DNA TGTGCCAGCAGTTTCTCGGGGGCCTGGGGAAATGAGCAGTTCTTC.